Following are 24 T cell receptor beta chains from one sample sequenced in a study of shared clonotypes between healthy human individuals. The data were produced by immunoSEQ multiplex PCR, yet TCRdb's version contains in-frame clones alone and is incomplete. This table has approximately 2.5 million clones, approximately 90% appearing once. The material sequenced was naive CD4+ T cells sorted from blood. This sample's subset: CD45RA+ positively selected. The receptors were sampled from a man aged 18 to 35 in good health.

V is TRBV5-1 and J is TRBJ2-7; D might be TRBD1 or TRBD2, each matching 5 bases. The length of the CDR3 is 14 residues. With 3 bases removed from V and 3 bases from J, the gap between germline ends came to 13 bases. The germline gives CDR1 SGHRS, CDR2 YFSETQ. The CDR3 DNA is TGCGCCAGCAGCTCCAGAGGGGTTTTCTACGAGCAGTACTTC. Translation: CASSSRGVFYEQYF.

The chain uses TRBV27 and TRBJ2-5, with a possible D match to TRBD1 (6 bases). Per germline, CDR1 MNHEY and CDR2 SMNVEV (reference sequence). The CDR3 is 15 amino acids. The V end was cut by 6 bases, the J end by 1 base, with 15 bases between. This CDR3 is CASSRTAIPQETQYF. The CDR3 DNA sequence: TGTGCCAGCAGCCGGACAGCTATTCCCCAAGAGACCCAGTACTTC.

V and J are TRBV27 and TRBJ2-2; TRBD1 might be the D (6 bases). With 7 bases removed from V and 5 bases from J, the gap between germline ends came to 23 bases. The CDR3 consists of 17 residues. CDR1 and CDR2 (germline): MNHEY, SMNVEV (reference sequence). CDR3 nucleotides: TGTGCCAGCACAATCGACAGGTTGCGAATAAGGACCGGGGAGCTGTTTTTT. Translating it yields CASTIDRLRIRTGELFF.

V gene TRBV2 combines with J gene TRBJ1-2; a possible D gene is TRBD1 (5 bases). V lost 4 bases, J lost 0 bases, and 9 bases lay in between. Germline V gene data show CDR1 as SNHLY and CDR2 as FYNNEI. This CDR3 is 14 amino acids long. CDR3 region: CASSVEGPNYGYTF. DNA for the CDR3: TGTGCCAGCAGTGTAGAGGGGCCTAACTATGGCTACACCTTC. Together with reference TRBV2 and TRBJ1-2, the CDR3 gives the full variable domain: EPEVTQTPSHQVTQMGQEVILRCVPISNHLYFYWYRQILGQKVEFLVSFYNNEISEKSEIFDDQFSVERPDGSNFTLKIRSTKLEDSAMYFCASSVEGPNYGYTFGSGTRLTVV.

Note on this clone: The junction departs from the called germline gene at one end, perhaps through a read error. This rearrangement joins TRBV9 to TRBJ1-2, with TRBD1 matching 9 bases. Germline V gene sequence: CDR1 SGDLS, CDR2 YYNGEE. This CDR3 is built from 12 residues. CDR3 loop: CASTVTGGGYTF. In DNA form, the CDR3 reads TGTGCCAGCACCGTAACAGGGGGCGGCTACACCTTC.

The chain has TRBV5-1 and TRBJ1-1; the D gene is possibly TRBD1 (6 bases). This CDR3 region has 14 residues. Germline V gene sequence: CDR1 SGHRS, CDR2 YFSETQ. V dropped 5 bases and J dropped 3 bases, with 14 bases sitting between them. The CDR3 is CASSWGAGYTEAFF. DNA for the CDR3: TGCGCCAGCAGTTGGGGGGCTGGTTACACTGAAGCTTTCTTT.

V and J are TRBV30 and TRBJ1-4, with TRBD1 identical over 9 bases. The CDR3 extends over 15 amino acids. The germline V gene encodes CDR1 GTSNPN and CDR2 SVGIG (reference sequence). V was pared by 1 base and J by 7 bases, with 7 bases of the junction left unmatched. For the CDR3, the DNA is TGTGCCTGGAGTGGGGATACAGGGGGCTCTGAAAAACTGTTTTTT. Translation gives CAWSGDTGGSEKLFF.

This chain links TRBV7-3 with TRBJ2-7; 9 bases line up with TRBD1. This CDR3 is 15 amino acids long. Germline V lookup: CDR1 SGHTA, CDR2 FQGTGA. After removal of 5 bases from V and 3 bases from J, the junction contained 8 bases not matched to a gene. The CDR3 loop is CASSETGGGSYEQYF. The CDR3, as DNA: TGTGCCAGCAGCGAAACAGGGGGCGGGAGCTACGAGCAGTACTTC.

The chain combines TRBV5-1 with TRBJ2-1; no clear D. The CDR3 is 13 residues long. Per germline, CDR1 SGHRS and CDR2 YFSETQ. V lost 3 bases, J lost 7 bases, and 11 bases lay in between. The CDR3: CASSSGRKNEQFF. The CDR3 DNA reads TGCGCCAGCAGCTCCGGACGGAAAAATGAGCAGTTCTTC.

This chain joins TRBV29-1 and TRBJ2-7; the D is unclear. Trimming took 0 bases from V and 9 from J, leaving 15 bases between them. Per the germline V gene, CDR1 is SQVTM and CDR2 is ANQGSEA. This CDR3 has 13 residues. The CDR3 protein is CSVEDRIQGGQYF. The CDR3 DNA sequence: TGCAGCGTTGAAGATCGGATACAAGGCGGGCAGTACTTC.

The CDR3 spells CASSVGWKVPETQYF. In DNA, the CDR3 is TGTGCCAGCAGCGTAGGTTGGAAGGTCCCAGAGACCCAGTACTTC. This sequence joins TRBV9 and TRBJ2-5; no firm D call. Per germline, CDR1 SGDLS and CDR2 YYNGEE. This CDR3 is 15 amino acids long. Trimming removed 0 bases at V and 4 bases at J, with 13 bases between.

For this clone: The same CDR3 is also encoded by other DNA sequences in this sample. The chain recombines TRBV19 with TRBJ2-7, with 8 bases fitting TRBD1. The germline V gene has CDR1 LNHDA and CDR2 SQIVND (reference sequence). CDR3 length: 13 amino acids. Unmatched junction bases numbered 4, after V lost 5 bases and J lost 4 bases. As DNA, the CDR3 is TGTGCCAGTAGTGCCGGACAGGGTTACGAGCAGTACTTC. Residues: CASSAGQGYEQYF. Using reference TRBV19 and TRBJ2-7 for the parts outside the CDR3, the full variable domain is DGGITQSPKYLFRKEGQNVTLSCEQNLNHDAMYWYRQDPGQGLRLIYYSQIVNDFQKGDIAEGYSVSREKKESFPLTVTSAQKNPTAFYLCASSAGQGYEQYFGPGTRLTVT.

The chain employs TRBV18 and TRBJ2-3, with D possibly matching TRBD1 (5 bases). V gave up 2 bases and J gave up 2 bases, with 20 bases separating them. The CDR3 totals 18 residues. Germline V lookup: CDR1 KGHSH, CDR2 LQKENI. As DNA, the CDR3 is TGTGCCAGCTCACCATTCTTTCGCACAGGCCGATCCACAGATACGCAGTATTTT. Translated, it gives CASSPFFRTGRSTDTQYF. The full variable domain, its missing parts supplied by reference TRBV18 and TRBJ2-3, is NAGVMQNPRHLVRRRGQEARLRCSPMKGHSHVYWYRQLPEEGLKFMVYLQKENIIDESGMPKERFSAEFPKEGPSILRIQQVVRGDSAAYFCASSPFFRTGRSTDTQYFGPGTRLTVL.

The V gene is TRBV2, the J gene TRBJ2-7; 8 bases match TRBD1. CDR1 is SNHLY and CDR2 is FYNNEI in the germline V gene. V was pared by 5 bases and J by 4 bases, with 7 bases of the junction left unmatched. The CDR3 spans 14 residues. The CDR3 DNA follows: TGTGCCAGCAGTCAAGAGGACAGGGTGTACGAGCAGTACTTC. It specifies CASSQEDRVYEQYF.

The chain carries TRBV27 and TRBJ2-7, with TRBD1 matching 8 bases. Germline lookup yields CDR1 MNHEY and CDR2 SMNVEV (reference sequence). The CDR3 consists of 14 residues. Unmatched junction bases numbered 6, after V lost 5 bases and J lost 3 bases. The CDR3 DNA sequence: TGTGCCAGCAGTCCAGGGGACAGGTACTACGAGCAGTACTTC. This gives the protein CASSPGDRYYEQYF.

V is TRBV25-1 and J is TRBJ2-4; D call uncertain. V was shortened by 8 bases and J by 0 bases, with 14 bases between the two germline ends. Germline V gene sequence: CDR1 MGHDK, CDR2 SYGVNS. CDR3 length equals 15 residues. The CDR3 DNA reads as TGTGCCAGCTGTCAGGCGAAACTAGCCAAAAACATTCAGTACTTC. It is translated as CASCQAKLAKNIQYF.

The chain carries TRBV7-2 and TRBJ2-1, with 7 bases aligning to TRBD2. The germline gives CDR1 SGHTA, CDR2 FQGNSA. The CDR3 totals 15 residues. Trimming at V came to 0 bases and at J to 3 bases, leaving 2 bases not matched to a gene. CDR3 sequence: CASSLAGGDYNEQFF. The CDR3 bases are TGTGCCAGCAGCTTAGCGGGGGGGGACTACAATGAGCAGTTCTTC.

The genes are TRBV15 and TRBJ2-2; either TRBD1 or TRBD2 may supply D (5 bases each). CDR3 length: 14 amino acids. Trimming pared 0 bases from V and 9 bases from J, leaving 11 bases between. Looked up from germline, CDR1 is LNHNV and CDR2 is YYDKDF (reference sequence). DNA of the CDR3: TGTGCCACCAGCAGAGACAGGGACCGACGGGAGCTGTTTTTT. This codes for CATSRDRDRRELFF.

The CDR3 sequence is CASSMLHDTEAFF. The DNA for the CDR3 is TGTGCCAGTAGTATGTTACACGACACTGAAGCTTTCTTT. J is TRBJ1-1 and V is TRBV19; no reliable D call. The CDR3 runs 13 residues. Between the trimmed V and J ends, which lost 3 bases and 3 bases, there was a span of 8 bases. In germline, CDR1 is LNHDA, CDR2 SQIVND (reference sequence). The full variable domain, rest sourced from reference TRBV19 and TRBJ1-1, is DGGITQSPKYLFRKEGQNVTLSCEQNLNHDAMYWYRQDPGQGLRLIYYSQIVNDFQKGDIAEGYSVSREKKESFPLTVTSAQKNPTAFYLCASSMLHDTEAFFGQGTRLTVV.

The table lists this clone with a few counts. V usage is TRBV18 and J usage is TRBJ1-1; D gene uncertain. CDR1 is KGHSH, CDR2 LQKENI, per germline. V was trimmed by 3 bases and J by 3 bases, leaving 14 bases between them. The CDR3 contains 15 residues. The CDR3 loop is CASSPPSRSDTEAFF. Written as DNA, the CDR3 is TGTGCCAGCTCACCTCCTTCCCGGTCTGACACTGAAGCTTTCTTT.

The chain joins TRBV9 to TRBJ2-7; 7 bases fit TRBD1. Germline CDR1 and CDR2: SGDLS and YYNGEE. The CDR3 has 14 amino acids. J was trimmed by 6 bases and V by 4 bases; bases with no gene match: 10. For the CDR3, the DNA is TGTGCCAGCAGCCCGGACAGGCCCCTCTTCGAGCAGTACTTC. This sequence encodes CASSPDRPLFEQYF.

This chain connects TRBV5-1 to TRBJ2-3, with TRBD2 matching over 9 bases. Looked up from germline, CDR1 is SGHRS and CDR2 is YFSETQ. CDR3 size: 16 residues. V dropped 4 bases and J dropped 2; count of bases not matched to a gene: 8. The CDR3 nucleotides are TGCGCCAGCAGCCCGAAACTAGCGGGCCCCACAGATACGCAGTATTTT. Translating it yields CASSPKLAGPTDTQYF.

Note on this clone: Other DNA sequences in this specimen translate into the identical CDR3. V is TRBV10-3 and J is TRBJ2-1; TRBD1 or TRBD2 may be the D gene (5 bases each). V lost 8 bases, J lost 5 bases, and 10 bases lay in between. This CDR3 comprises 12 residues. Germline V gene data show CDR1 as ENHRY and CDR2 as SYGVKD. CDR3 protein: CAIRDGNNEQFF. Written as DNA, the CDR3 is TGTGCCATCCGGGACGGTAACAATGAGCAGTTCTTC.

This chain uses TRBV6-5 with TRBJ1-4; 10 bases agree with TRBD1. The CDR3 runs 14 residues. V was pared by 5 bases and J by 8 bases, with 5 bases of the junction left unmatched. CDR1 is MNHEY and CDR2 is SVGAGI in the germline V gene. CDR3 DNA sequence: TGTGCCAGCAGTCCCGGGACAGGGGCCGAAAAACTGTTTTTT. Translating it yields CASSPGTGAEKLFF.